Presented here are 32 T cell receptor beta chains from one specimen sequenced in a study of CD4 T cells in relation to SARS-CoV-2 and coronaviruses. Sequenced by immunoSEQ multiplex PCR; TCRdb stores in-frame clones only, minus some. The sample holds 9,500 to 11,000 clones, 65% to 75% seen once. Unexposed donor CD4+ T cells date from 2011-2018, before the COVID-19 pandemic. After less than 11 days of culture, CD4+ T cells were isolated. Their antigens are not known. The sample was CD4+ T cells from PBMCs, cultured in vitro. The receptors were sampled from a human donor in good health.

This clone came up a few times. The genes are TRBV10-3 and TRBJ2-2; D is unclear. Per germline, CDR1 ENHRY and CDR2 SYGVKD. This CDR3 is built from 15 residues. Trimming shortened V by 4 bases and J by 4 bases, and 13 bases separated the two germline ends. The DNA for the CDR3 is TGTGCCATCAGTGGGGCAGGTTCTGGCACCGGGGAGCTGTTTTTT. Translated, it gives CAISGAGSGTGELFF.

There are a few counts of this clone. V is TRBV19 and J is TRBJ2-7, with TRBD1 matching over 9 bases. The CDR3 consists of 16 residues. Trimming at V came to 5 bases and at J to 2 bases, leaving 10 bases not matched to a gene. Germline lookup yields CDR1 LNHDA and CDR2 SQIVND (reference sequence). The CDR3: CASSSQGARAPYEQYF. Written as DNA, the CDR3 is TGTGCCAGTAGTTCACAGGGGGCAAGGGCCCCCTACGAGCAGTACTTC.

This clone was detected only a few times. Other DNA sequences in the same sample also yield this CDR3. The chain links TRBV9 to TRBJ2-1, with 10 bases matching TRBD2. The V segment lost 5 bases and the J segment 8 bases; nucleotides outside the gene matches: 13. This CDR3 comprises 16 residues. CDR1 and CDR2 from the germline V gene are SGDLS and YYNGEE. The CDR3 here is CASSEARLAGVHEQFF. DNA for the CDR3: TGTGCCAGCAGTGAAGCCAGGCTAGCGGGAGTCCATGAGCAGTTCTTC.

V gene TRBV30 combines with J gene TRBJ2-3; no firm D call. Germline CDR1 GTSNPN, CDR2 SVGIG (reference sequence). The CDR3 has 13 residues. Deletions cut 1 base from V and 4 bases from J, with 9 bases between. In DNA form, the CDR3 reads TGTGCCTGGAGTGCCAACCCGGCAGATACGCAGTATTTT. Translation gives CAWSANPADTQYF.

The chain recombines TRBV13 with TRBJ2-1; 9 nucleotides line up with TRBD2. Germline V gives CDR1 PRHDT, CDR2 FYEKMQ (reference sequence). The CDR3 is 15 amino acids. With V trimmed by 3 bases and J by 6 bases, 6 bases remained unmatched. CDR3 DNA: TGTGCCAGCAGCTTGGGTAGCGGGAGAAGCAATGAGCAGTTCTTC. Translating it yields CASSLGSGRSNEQFF.

The CDR3 nucleotides are TGTGCCAGCAGTAGGGGGGTTGCCTACGAGCAGTACTTC. The encoded protein is CASSRGVAYEQYF. The rearrangement uses TRBV6-5 and TRBJ2-7; tentatively, D is TRBD1 or TRBD2 (6 bases each). The CDR3 length is 13 residues. The V end was cut by 5 bases, the J end by 2 bases, with 10 bases between. The germline V gene encodes CDR1 MNHEY and CDR2 SVGAGI.

V usage is TRBV27 and J usage is TRBJ1-5, with D unresolved. Trimming cost V 2 bases and J 0 bases, with 11 bases left between them. Germline lookup yields CDR1 MNHEY and CDR2 SMNVEV (reference sequence). This CDR3 is 16 amino acids long. CDR3 residues: CASSLLGSSSNQPQHF. The CDR3 bases are TGTGCCAGCAGTTTACTGGGATCCTCTAGCAATCAGCCCCAGCATTTT.

The chain recombines TRBV3-1 (or the pseudogene TRBV3-2) with TRBJ2-1; TRBD2 matches at 8 bases. The CDR3 runs to 16 residues. Germline CDR1 is LGHDT and CDR2 is YNNKEL (reference sequence). With V trimmed by 1 base and J by 2 bases, 4 bases remained unmatched. CDR3: CASSQGLGGAYNEQFF. The CDR3 nucleotides are TGTGCCAGCAGCCAAGGTCTCGGGGGGGCCTACAATGAGCAGTTCTTC.

This rearrangement joins TRBV6-2 or TRBV6-3 to TRBJ1-6; D unresolved. V lost 2 bases and J lost 7, with 6 bases in between. Germline V gene data show CDR1 as MNHEY and CDR2 as SVGEGT. This CDR3 is built from 13 residues. The CDR3 is CASSYGRNSPLHF. As DNA, the CDR3 is TGTGCCAGCAGTTACGGGCGGAATTCACCCCTCCACTTT.

The rearrangement joins TRBV5-1 to TRBJ2-7; D is possibly TRBD1 (5 bases). Germline lookup yields CDR1 SGHRS and CDR2 YFSETQ. V was clipped by 3 bases and J by 0 bases, with 10 bases between them. The CDR3 has 14 residues. The CDR3 loop reads CASSSVTASYEQYF. The CDR3 DNA is TGCGCCAGCAGCTCCGTGACAGCCTCCTACGAGCAGTACTTC. The full variable domain, with the rest looked up from reference TRBV5-1 and TRBJ2-7, is KAGVTQTPRYLIKTRGQQVTLSCSPISGHRSVSWYQQTPGQGLQFLFEYFSETQRNKGNFPGRFSGRQFSNSRSEMNVSTLELGDSALYLCASSSVTASYEQYFGPGTRLTVT.

The chain couples TRBV3-1 (or the pseudogene TRBV3-2) to TRBJ1-1, with D maybe TRBD1 (5 bases). Germline values: CDR1 LGHDT, CDR2 YNNKEL (reference sequence). The CDR3 totals 13 residues. Trimming left V 1 base short and J 8 bases short, with 11 bases between. The CDR3 DNA reads TGTGCCAGCAGCCAAGGGTGGAGGGGAGAAGCTTTCTTT. Protein: CASSQGWRGEAFF.

This chain connects TRBV5-6 to TRBJ2-7, with a weak D call TRBD1 (6 bases). V was clipped by 0 bases and J by 3 bases, with 25 bases between them. The germline gives CDR1 SGHDT, CDR2 YYEEEE. This CDR3 has 19 residues. CDR3 nucleotides: TGTGCCAGCAGCTTGGACTGGAGGCTCCGGACAGCCCAACTCTACGAGCAGTACTTC. Encoded protein: CASSLDWRLRTAQLYEQYF.

V is TRBV3-1 (or the pseudogene TRBV3-2) and J is TRBJ2-5; no clear D. Trimming left V 4 bases short and J 7 bases short, with 16 bases between. Germline V gene data show CDR1 as LGHDT and CDR2 as YNNKEL (reference sequence). The CDR3 runs to 14 residues. The CDR3 region is CASSPMYAPRTQYF. CDR3 DNA: TGTGCCAGCAGCCCCATGTACGCTCCGAGGACCCAGTACTTC.

This clone was observed once. The CDR3 loop is CASSPRVAGAGGEQYF. The CDR3, as DNA: TGTGCCAGCTCACCACGCGTGGCGGGGGCTGGAGGGGAGCAGTACTTC. The genes are TRBV18 and TRBJ2-7; D possibly corresponds to TRBD2 (7 bases). Per germline, CDR1 KGHSH and CDR2 LQKENI. Trimming took off 1 base at V and 7 bases at J, with 20 bases between the two ends. The CDR3 is made up of 16 amino acids.

The gene calls are TRBV19 and TRBJ2-1; D is undetermined. Trimming stripped 1 base from V and 4 bases from J, with 5 bases between. The V gene's germline CDR1 is LNHDA and CDR2 SQIVND (reference sequence). The length of the CDR3 is 13 residues. In DNA, the CDR3 is TGTGCCAGTAGTATAGCTAGTTACAATGAGCAGTTCTTC. It specifies CASSIASYNEQFF.

In this sample, this clone turned up once. The CDR3: CASSGPRTGVSYEQYF. CDR3 nucleotides: TGTGCCAGCAGTGGCCCACGGACGGGGGTCTCCTACGAGCAGTACTTC. The chain combines TRBV6-1 with TRBJ2-7; D may be TRBD2 (6 bases). V lost 4 bases and J 0 bases, leaving 16 bases between the germline ends. The CDR3 contains 16 residues. Germline CDR1 reads MNHNS; CDR2 reads SASEGT.

The rearrangement links TRBV4-3 to TRBJ1-1; D gene ambiguous. CDR3 length: 14 amino acids. Trimming removed 3 bases from V and 0 bases from J, with 8 bases in between. CDR1 and CDR2 from the germline V gene are LGHNA and YSLEER. CDR3 sequence (DNA): TGCGCCAGCAGCCAGGGCAGCATGAACACTGAAGCTTTCTTT. The encoded protein is CASSQGSMNTEAFF.

V is TRBV6-2 or TRBV6-3 and J is TRBJ1-5; TRBD1 agrees at 9 bases. From germline, CDR1 is MNHEY and CDR2 SVGEGT. The junction had 2 bases not matched to a gene; V was cut back by 0 bases and J by 2 bases. The CDR3 has 16 amino acids. As DNA, the CDR3 is TGTGCCAGCAGTTACTCCCGGGACAGGGGCAATCAGCCCCAGCATTTT. Protein: CASSYSRDRGNQPQHF.

This clone appeared a single time. Here the CDR3 DNA reads TGCAGCGGGCACCCAGGGGGGACTGAAGCTTTCTTT. It is translated as CSGHPGGTEAFF. The V gene is TRBV29-1, the J gene TRBJ1-1, with TRBD1 identical over 7 bases. This CDR3 spans 12 amino acids. Germline V gives CDR1 SQVTM, CDR2 ANQGSEA. V lost 7 bases and J lost 5; bases outside the gene matches: 7.

The rearrangement joins TRBV5-6 to TRBJ2-7, with D perhaps TRBD1 or TRBD2 (6 bases each). The ends were cut back, 4 bases at V and 4 bases at J, with 9 bases in the middle. The CDR3 spans 12 residues. CDR1 and CDR2 (germline): SGHDT, YYEEEE. The DNA of the CDR3 is TGTGCCAGCAGCGCGGGACATTACGAGCAGTACTTC. Its translation: CASSAGHYEQYF.

V gene TRBV7-9 combines with J gene TRBJ2-3; D uncertain. CDR1 and CDR2 from the germline V gene are SEHNR and FQNEAQ (reference sequence). The ends were cut back, 5 bases at V and 4 bases at J, with 10 bases in the middle. The CDR3 consists of 13 residues. CDR3 region: CASSPGSPDTQYF. CDR3 sequence (DNA): TGTGCCAGCAGCCCGGGCAGCCCAGATACGCAGTATTTT.

This clone appeared a single time. The rearrangement links TRBV18 to TRBJ2-1, with no clear D. Germline-derived CDR1 and CDR2 are KGHSH and LQKENI. The CDR3 consists of 13 residues. Trimming took off 2 bases at V and 8 bases at J, with 10 bases between the two ends. The CDR3 DNA reads TGTGCCAGCTCACCATTCCAGAGTGATGAGCAGTTCTTC. It codes for CASSPFQSDEQFF.

This rearrangement joins TRBV13 to TRBJ1-2; D is undetermined. The CDR3 has 12 amino acids. CDR1 and CDR2 from the germline V gene are PRHDT and FYEKMQ (reference sequence). Trimming cost V 5 bases and J 5 bases, with 9 bases left between them. The CDR3 sequence: CASSLSWYGYTF. The CDR3 DNA follows: TGTGCCAGCAGCCTATCTTGGTATGGCTACACCTTC. The whole variable domain, remainder taken from reference TRBV13 and TRBJ1-2, is AAGVIQSPRHLIKEKRETATLKCYPIPRHDTVYWYQQGPGQDPQFLISFYEKMQSDKGSIPDRFSAQQFSDYHSELNMSSLELGDSALYFCASSLSWYGYTFGSGTRLTVV.

V usage is TRBV6-2 or TRBV6-3 and J usage is TRBJ2-6, with D unresolved. CDR1 and CDR2 from the germline V gene are MNHEY and SVGEGT. CDR3 size: 16 residues. V was cut by 5 bases and J by 0 bases, with 11 bases left in between. The CDR3, as DNA: TGTGCCAGCAGTCCCCTACGGTTCTCTGGGGCCAACGTCCTGACTTTC. The encoded protein is CASSPLRFSGANVLTF.

The chain joins TRBV5-6 to TRBJ2-3; 10 positions agree with TRBD1. The germline V gene encodes CDR1 SGHDT and CDR2 YYEEEE. V lost 2 bases, J lost 3 bases, and 6 bases stayed unmatched. The length of the CDR3 is 16 residues. CDR3: CASSFRGQGPTDTQYF. The CDR3 DNA sequence: TGTGCCAGCAGCTTCCGGGGACAGGGGCCTACAGATACGCAGTATTTT.

This clone was recorded a few times. This rearrangement joins TRBV7-3 to TRBJ2-7, with D perhaps matching TRBD2 (5 bases). This CDR3 is built from 15 residues. Germline loops: CDR1 SGHTA, CDR2 FQGTGA. V was shortened by 3 bases and J by 3 bases, with 15 bases between the two germline ends. CDR3 DNA: TGTGCCAGCAGCTTTCACTCGGGATCAAACTACGAGCAGTACTTC. It encodes CASSFHSGSNYEQYF.

The J gene is TRBJ2-5, the V gene TRBV5-6, with TRBD2 matching over 14 bases. With 1 base clipped from V and 6 bases from J, the junction kept 5 bases outside the gene matches. The CDR3 has 16 amino acids. The V gene's germline CDR1 is SGHDT and CDR2 YYEEEE. CDR3 loop: CASSLRLAGGPKTQYF. CDR3 sequence (DNA): TGTGCCAGCAGCTTGAGACTAGCGGGAGGGCCTAAGACCCAGTACTTC.

The V call is TRBV18, the J call TRBJ2-3, with unresolved D. This CDR3 comprises 13 residues. The V end was cut by 0 bases, the J end by 2 bases, with 3 bases between. Germline V gene sequence: CDR1 KGHSH, CDR2 LQKENI. Here the CDR3 reads CASSPPVTDTQYF. The CDR3 DNA follows: TGTGCCAGCTCACCACCCGTCACAGATACGCAGTATTTT.

This sequence joins TRBV19 and TRBJ2-1, with D tentatively TRBD1 or TRBD2 (5 bases each). Trimming stripped 7 bases from V and 6 bases from J, with 19 bases between. The CDR3 covers 15 residues. Germline CDR1 LNHDA, CDR2 SQIVND (reference sequence). The CDR3, as DNA: TGTGCCAGTATCGGGCAACCCTATGGGGGCAATGAGCAGTTCTTC. Protein: CASIGQPYGGNEQFF. Supplemented by reference TRBV19 and TRBJ2-1, the full variable domain reads DGGITQSPKYLFRKEGQNVTLSCEQNLNHDAMYWYRQDPGQGLRLIYYSQIVNDFQKGDIAEGYSVSREKKESFPLTVTSAQKNPTAFYLCASIGQPYGGNEQFFGPGTRLTVL.

The chain carries TRBV5-8 and TRBJ2-7; TRBD2 is a possible D gene (6 bases). The germline V and J ends were trimmed by 2 bases and 6 bases, with 6 bases remaining between them. The CDR3 length is 11 residues. Germline V gene data show CDR1 as SGHTS and CDR2 as YDEGEE. Here the CDR3 reads CASSFGGEQYF. The DNA of the CDR3 is TGTGCCAGCAGCTTCGGGGGCGAGCAGTACTTC.

The chain employs TRBV11-1 and TRBJ1-6; D is unresolved. Looked up from germline, CDR1 is SGHAT and CDR2 is FQDESV (reference sequence). Trimming left V 5 bases short and J 10 bases short, with 9 bases between. CDR3 length: 12 amino acids. This chain's CDR3 is CASSNGRSPLHF. CDR3 nucleotides: TGTGCCAGCAGCAACGGGCGGTCACCCCTCCACTTT.

This clone has a single count. The genes are TRBV19 and TRBJ2-1; D is uncertain. Between the trimmed V and J ends, which lost 3 bases and 12 bases, there was a span of 12 bases. The CDR3 totals 12 residues. The germline V gene encodes CDR1 LNHDA and CDR2 SQIVND (reference sequence). The CDR3 region has the DNA TGTGCCAGTAGTATCGGCCGAGGCGGGCAGTTCTTC. It translates to CASSIGRGGQFF.